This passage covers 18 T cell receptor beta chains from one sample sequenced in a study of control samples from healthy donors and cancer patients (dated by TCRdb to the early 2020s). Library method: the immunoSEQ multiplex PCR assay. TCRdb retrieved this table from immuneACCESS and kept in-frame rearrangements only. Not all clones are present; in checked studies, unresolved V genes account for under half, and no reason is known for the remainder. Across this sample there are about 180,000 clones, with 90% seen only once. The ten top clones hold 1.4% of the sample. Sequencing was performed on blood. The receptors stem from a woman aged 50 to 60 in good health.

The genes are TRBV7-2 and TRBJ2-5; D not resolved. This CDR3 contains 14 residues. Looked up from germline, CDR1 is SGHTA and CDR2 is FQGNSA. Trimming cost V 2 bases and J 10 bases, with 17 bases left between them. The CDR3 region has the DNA TGTGCCAGCAGCTTAAAGGTTAACGGACCGCTCCAGTACTTC. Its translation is CASSLKVNGPLQYF.

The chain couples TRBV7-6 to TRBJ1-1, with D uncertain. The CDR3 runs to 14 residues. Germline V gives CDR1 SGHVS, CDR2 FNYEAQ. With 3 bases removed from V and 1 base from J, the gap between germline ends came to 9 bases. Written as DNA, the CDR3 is TGTGCCAGCAGCTTGGATACCACGAACACTGAAGCTTTCTTT. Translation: CASSLDTTNTEAFF.

The chain's CDR3 is CASSAGLLYGYTF. DNA for the CDR3: TGTGCCAGCAGCGCGGGACTGCTCTATGGCTACACCTTC. J is TRBJ1-2 and V is TRBV5-5, with D perhaps matching TRBD1 (5 bases). V was cut by 4 bases and J by 4 bases, with 11 bases left in between. Per germline, CDR1 SGHKS and CDR2 YYEKEE (reference sequence). The CDR3 sequence is 13 residues long.

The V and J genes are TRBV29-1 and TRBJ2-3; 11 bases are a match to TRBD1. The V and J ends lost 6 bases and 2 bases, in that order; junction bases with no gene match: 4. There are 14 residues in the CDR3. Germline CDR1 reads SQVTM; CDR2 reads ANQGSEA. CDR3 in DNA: TGCAGCGTCCTTGGACAGGGGGCCACAGATACGCAGTATTTT. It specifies CSVLGQGATDTQYF.

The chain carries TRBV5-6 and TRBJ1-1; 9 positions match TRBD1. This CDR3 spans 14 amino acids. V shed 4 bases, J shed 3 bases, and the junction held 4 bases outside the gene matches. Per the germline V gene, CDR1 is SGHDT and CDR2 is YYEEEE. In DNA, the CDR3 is TGTGCCAGCAGCCCCGGACAGGGGCACACTGAAGCTTTCTTT. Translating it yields CASSPGQGHTEAFF.

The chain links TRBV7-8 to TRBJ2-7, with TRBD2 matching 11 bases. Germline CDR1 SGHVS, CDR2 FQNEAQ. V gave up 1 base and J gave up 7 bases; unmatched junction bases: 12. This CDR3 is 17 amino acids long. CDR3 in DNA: TGTGCCAGCAGCTTAGTTGGTAGCGGGGGGGCCAGGGGGGAGCAGTACTTC. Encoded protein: CASSLVGSGGARGEQYF.

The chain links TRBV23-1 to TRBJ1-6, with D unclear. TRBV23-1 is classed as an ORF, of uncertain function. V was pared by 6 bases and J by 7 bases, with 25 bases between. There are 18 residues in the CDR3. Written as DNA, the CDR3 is TGCGCCAGCAGGCCAATACAAAAAAGAACACCGGAGAATTCACCCCTCCACTTT. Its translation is CASRPIQKRTPENSPLHF.

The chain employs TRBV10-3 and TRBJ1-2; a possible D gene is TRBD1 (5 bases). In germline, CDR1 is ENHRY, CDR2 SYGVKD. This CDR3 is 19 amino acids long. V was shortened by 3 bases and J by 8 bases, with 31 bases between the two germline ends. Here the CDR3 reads CAISEQRKLASPGWKGYTF. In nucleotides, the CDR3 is TGTGCCATCAGTGAACAGCGTAAGTTAGCCAGTCCAGGGTGGAAGGGCTACACCTTC.

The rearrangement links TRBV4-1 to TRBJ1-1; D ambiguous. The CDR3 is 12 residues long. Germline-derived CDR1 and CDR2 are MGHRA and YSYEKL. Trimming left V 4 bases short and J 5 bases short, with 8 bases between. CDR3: CASSPGRTEAFF. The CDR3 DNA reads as TGCGCCAGCAGCCCCGGTCGAACTGAAGCTTTCTTT.

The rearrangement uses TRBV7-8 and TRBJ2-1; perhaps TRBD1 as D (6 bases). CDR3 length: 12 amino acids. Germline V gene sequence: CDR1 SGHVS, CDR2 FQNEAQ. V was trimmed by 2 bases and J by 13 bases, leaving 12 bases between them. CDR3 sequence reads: CASSLPGQRQFF. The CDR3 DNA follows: TGTGCCAGCAGCTTACCCGGACAGCGACAGTTCTTC. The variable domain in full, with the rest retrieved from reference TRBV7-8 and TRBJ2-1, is GAGVSQSPRYKVAKRGQDVALRCDPISGHVSLFWYQQALGQGPEFLTYFQNEAQLDKSGLPSDRFFAERPEGSVSTLKIQRTQQEDSAVYLCASSLPGQRQFFGPGTRLTVL.

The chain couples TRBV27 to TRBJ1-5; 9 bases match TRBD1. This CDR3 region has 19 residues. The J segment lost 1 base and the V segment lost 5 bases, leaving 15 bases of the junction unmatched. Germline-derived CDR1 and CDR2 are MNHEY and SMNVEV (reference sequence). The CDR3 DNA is TGTGCCAGCAGTCGCCGGGACAGGGAGAGTAGTGTGAGCAATCAGCCCCAGCATTTT. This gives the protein CASSRRDRESSVSNQPQHF.

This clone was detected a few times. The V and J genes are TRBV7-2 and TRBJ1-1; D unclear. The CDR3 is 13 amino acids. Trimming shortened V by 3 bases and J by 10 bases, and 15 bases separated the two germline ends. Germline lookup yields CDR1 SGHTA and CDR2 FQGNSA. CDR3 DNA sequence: TGTGCCAGCAGCTTCCCGGGGTTAGTCGTAGCTTTCTTT. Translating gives CASSFPGLVVAFF.

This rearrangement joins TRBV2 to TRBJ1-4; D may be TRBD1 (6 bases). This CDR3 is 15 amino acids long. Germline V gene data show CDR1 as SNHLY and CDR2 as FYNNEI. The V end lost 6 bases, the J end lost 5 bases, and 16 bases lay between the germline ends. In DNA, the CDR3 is TGTGCCAGCAGGCCCGGACAGCGTGGGAATGAAAAACTGTTTTTT. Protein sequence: CASRPGQRGNEKLFF.

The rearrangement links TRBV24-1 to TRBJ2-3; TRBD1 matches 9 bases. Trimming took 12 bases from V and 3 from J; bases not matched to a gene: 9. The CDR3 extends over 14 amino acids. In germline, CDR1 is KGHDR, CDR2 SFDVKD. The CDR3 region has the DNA TGTGCCGCGACCCCGGACAGGGGAACAGATACGCAGTATTTT. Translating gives CAATPDRGTDTQYF.

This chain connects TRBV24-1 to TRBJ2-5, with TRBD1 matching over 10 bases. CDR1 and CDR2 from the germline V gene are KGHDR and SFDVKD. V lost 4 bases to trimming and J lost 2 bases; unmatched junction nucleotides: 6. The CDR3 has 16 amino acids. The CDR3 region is CATSDRRDRGQETQYF. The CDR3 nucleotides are TGTGCCACCAGTGACCGCAGGGACAGGGGACAAGAGACCCAGTACTTC.

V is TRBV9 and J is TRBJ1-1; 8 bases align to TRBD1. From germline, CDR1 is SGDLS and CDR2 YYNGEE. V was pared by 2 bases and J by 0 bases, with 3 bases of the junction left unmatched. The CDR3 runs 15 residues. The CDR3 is CASSVGTGLNTEAFF. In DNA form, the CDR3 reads TGTGCCAGCAGCGTCGGGACAGGTTTGAACACTGAAGCTTTCTTT.

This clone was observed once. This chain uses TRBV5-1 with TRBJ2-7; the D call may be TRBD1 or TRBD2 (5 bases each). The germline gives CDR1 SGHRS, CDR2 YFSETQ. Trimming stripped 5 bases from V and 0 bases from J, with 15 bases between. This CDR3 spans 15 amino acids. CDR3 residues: CASSKLGTGSYEQYF. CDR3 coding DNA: TGCGCCAGCAGTAAACTCGGGACGGGCTCCTACGAGCAGTACTTC.

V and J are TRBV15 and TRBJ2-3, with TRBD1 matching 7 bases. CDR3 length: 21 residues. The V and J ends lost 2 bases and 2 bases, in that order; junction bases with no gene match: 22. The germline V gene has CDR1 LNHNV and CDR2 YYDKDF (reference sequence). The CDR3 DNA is TGTGCCACCAGCAGAAGCGACAGCCCCCTCCGGGACAGCCTAGACACAGATACGCAGTATTTT. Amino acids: CATSRSDSPLRDSLDTDTQYF. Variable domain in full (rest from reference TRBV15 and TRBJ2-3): DAMVIQNPRYQVTQFGKPVTLSCSQTLNHNVMYWYQQKSSQAPKLLFHYYDKDFNNEADTPDNFQSRRPNTSFCFLDIRSPGLGDTAMYLCATSRSDSPLRDSLDTDTQYFGPGTRLTVL.